The TCR beta chain under discussion was sequenced for a study of regulatory T cells in long-lasting Graves disease. Time point of the sample: newly diagnosed GD, antithyroid drugs for less than 3 months. The TCR library was prepared using RNA isolated from PBMCs. Construction of TCR beta libraries relied on iRepertoire HTBI primers and on Arm-PCR targeting CDR3 regions. MiXCR was run by TCRdb on the multiplex PCR reads, yielding one entry per CDR3 protein. The table includes over 500,000 distinct CDR3 sequences, 15% to 20% detected once. This clonotype was counted between two and nine times. The data were also submitted as part of a second study, on T cells in Graves' hyperthyroidism and ophthalmopathy.

The sequence derives from a man younger than 30 with Graves disease. The input for sequencing was peripheral blood mononuclear cells (PBMCs), taken at new diagnosis, from a patient treated with antithyroid drugs.

CDR3: CSATAYEQYF. CDR3 DNA sequence: TGCAGTGCTACGGCCTACGAGCAGTACTTC. The rearrangement uses TRBV20-1 and TRBJ2-7; D not resolved. In germline, CDR1 is DFQATT, CDR2 SNEGSKA (reference sequence). The CDR3 sequence is 10 residues long. The V gene lost 4 bases and the J gene lost 2 bases, with 3 bases spanning the gap.